This T cell receptor beta chain was identified during a study of blood T cells in healthy people across ages. The CDR3 spans 13 residues. Germline lookup yields CDR1 MGHRA and CDR2 YSYEKL. Trimming shortened V by 2 bases and J by 3 bases, and 8 bases separated the two germline ends. A second about 7 to 12 cycle PCR used barcoded and J-beta primers. TCRdb re-called the 5' RACE reads through MiXCR, storing one row per CDR3 protein. Altogether roughly 1,300,000 distinct CDR3 sequences are present, around 59% being singletons, with the ten largest covering 5% to 7%. Sequences were obtained from blood. The chain recombines TRBV4-1 with TRBJ2-7; D uncertain. This clonotype was obtained from a man in his late teens or twenties in good health. CDR3 sequence: CASSQPYNYEQYF. The CDR3 nucleotides are TGCGCCAGCAGCCAACCCTATAACTACGAGCAGTACTTC.